This T cell receptor (beta chain) appears in the sequencing data of a study of blood T cell repertoires in COVID-19. Study-level background: The United States, Italy and Spain were the sources of the acute and convalescent COVID-19 samples. Sources were T cells, B-cell-depleted T cells, or PBMCs; the material itself was cDNA or gDNA.

The CDR3 consists of 14 residues. From germline, CDR1 is MNHEY and CDR2 SVGAGI. Trimming stripped 0 bases from V and 4 bases from J, with 9 bases between. In the study's own analysis: Counts of nucleated cells, estimated from reference gene primer amplification, were obtained. Data came from immunoSEQ multiplex PCR; TCRdb stores just in-frame clones and leaves some out. V and J calls and clone size come straight from that table; D and trimming were deduced from the DNA. Here the sample spans roughly 100,000 clones, just over 90% being singletons. The chain carries TRBV6-5 and TRBJ1-2; D unresolved. This clonotype originated in a woman aged 45 to 65 in a cohort sampled during active COVID-19. Sequencing input: peripheral blood. CDR3 bases: TGTGCCAGCAGTTACTCGGGAGGAGGCTATGGCTACACCTTC. Translation gives CASSYSGGGYGYTF.